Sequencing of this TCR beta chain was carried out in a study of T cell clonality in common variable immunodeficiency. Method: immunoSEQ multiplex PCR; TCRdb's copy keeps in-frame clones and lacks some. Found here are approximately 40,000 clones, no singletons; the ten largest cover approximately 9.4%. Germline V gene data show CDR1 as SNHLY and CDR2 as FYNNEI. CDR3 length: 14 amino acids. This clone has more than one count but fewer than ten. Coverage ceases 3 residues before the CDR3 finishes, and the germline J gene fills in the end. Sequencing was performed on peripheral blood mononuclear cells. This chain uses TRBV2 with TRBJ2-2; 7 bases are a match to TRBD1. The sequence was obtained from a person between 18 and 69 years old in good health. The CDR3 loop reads CATSGGATNEKLFF. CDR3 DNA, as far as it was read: TGTGCCACCTCAGGGGGTGCAACTAATGAAAAG.